This T cell receptor (beta chain) was obtained from a study of response to subunit inactivated influenza vaccine (dated by TCRdb to between 2018 and 2020). The study in broad terms: Deep quantitative T cell receptor repertoire profiling was used in the study to track responses to a trivalent subunit inactivated influenza vaccine.

Deletion took 6 bases off V and 3 bases off J, with a span of 6 bases between the germline ends. Including the terminal cysteine and phenylalanine, the CDR3 comprises 11 residues. Only the CDR3 portion is preserved as DNA: 33 bases, with reading frame beginning at the first base. Per the germline V gene, SQVTM is the CDR1 and ANQGSEA is the CDR2. The investigation overall reported the following: The authors proposed that each seasonal influenza vaccination may bring in only a limited number of new T cells.

The table lists this clonotype with many counts. Its binding antigen is unknown. The sample holds no much larger clone one base away, and base qualities are not on file. Receptor amplification or capture employed RT-PCR. Sequencing took place on an Illumina HiSeq 2500. TCRdb ran its own pipeline on the public reads, namely fastp trimming at Q25 and MiXCR clone calling, and kept in-frame beta chains. Identical CDR3 proteins give one entry, which carries the most common genes and DNA. This sample is represented by around 470,000 distinct CDR3 sequences; about 7.2% of them were singletons. Clones ranked in the top ten supply roughly 13% of the sample.

The source was PBMCs from blood, collected 23 to 25 months after vaccination. This sequence uses TRBV29-1 and TRBJ2-1; no D gene can be assigned with confidence. This TCR derives from a man between 50 and 69 years old who received an inactivated influenza vaccine. Donor details come from another sample of the same person, matched by shared clones. The sequenced DNA is TGCAGCGTGGGGATCTACAATGAGCAGTTCTTC. Translated, this is CSVGIYNEQFF.